Reported below is one T cell receptor (beta chain). Antigen specificity is unknown. This sample is drawn from a study of cytomegalovirus exposure and HLA in healthy donors. Points from the study as a whole: Later analysis identified 15,000 to 20,000 TCR beta sequences associated with HLA alleles, using a false discovery rate threshold of 0.05. The investigators catalogued 164 TCR beta chains as cytomegalovirus-associated.

The CDR3 sequence is 13 residues long. V lost 4 bases, J lost 3 bases, and 10 bases lay in between. Germline V CDR1 and CDR2: LNHDA, SQIVND (reference sequence). PCR involved 60 Vbeta and 13 Jbeta primers. As originally analysed: Some 80 million unique TCR beta chains, 10 million to 14 million shared, were counted in a later analysis. TCRdb's table, derived via immunoSEQ multiplex PCR, lists solely in-frame clones and lacks some. V and J calls and clone size are copied from that table; D and trimming were computed from the DNA. The data contain tens of thousands of clones, 70% to 85% of them singletons.

This clonotype was obtained from a man in his fifties or sixties in good health and CMV-seronegative. The sample consisted of PBMCs. The chain has TRBV19 and TRBJ2-7; tentative D call: TRBD2 (6 bases). The CDR3 coding sequence is TGTGCCAGTAGTAGAACTAGCTACTACGAGCAGTACTTC. Translating gives CASSRTSYYEQYF.